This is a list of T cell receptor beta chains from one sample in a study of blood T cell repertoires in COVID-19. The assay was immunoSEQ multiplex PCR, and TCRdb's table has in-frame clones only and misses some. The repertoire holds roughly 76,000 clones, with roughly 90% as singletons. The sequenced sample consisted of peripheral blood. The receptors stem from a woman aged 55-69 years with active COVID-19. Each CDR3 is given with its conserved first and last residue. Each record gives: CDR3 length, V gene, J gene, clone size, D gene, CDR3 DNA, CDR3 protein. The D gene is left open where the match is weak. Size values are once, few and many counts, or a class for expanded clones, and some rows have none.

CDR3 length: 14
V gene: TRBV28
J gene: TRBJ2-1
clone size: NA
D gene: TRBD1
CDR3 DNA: TGTGCCAGCAGTTTACCCAGGGGGAACAATGAGCAGTTCTTC
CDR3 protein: CASSLPRGNNEQFF

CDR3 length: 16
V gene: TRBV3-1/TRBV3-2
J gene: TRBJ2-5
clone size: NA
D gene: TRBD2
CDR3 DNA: TGTGCCAGCAGCCCGGGGGCTAGCGGGTTCCAAGAGACCCAGTACTTC
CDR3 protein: CASSPGASGFQETQYF

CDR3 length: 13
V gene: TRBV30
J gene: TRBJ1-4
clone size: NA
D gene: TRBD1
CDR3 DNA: TGTGCCCTCTCCCGGGACAGGGGAGAAAAACTGTTTTTT
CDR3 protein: CALSRDRGEKLFF

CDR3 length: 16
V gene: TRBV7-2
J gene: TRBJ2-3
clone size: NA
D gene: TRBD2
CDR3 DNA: TGTGCCAGCAGCCCCTGGTGGGGGAGGGACACAGATACGCAGTATTTT
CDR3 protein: CASSPWWGRDTDTQYF

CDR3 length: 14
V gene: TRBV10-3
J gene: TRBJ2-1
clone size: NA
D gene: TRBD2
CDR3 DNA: TGTGCGACTCATGGCGGGAGCTCCTACAATGAGCAGTTCTTC
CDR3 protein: CATHGGSSYNEQFF

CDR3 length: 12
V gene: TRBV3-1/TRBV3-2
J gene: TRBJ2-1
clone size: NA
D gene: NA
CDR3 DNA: TGTGCCAGCAGCCATGGTGAGGATGAGCAGTTCTTC
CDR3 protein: CASSHGEDEQFF

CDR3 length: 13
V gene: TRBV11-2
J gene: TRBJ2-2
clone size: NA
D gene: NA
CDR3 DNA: TGTGCCAGCAGCTTCACGAACACCGGGGAGCTGTTTTTT
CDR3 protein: CASSFTNTGELFF

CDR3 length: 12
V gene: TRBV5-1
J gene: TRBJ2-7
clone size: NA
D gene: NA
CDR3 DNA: TGCGCCAGCAGCTCTGGCCCCTACGAGCAGTACTTC
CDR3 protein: CASSSGPYEQYF

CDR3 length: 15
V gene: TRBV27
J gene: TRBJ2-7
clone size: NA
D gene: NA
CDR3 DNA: TGTGCCAGCAGTTTTCAGGTAGCGGCCTCCTACGAGCAGTACTTC
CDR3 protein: CASSFQVAASYEQYF

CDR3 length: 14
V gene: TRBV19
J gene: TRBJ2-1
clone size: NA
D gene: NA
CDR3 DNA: TGTGCCAGTAGTATAGATCATAGTCTTCGTGAGCAGTTCTTC
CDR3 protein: CASSIDHSLREQFF

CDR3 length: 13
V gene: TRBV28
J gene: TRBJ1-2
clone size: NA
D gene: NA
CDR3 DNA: TGTGCCAGCAGGGACAGCCGCCTTTATGGCTACACCTTC
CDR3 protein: CASRDSRLYGYTF

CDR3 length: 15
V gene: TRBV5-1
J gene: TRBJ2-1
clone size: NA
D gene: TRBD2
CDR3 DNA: TGCGCCAGCAGCTTCGGGACTAGCGGAAACAATGAGCAGTTCTTC
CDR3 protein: CASSFGTSGNNEQFF

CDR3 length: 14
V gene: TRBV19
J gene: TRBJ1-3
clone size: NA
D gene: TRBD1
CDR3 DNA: TGTGCCAGTAGAGCAGGGGGCACAGGAAACACCATATATTTT
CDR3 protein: CASRAGGTGNTIYF

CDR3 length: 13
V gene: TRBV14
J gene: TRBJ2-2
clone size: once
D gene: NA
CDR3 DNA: TGTGCCAGCAGCCCCCCGGACACCGGGGAGCTGTTTTTT
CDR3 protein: CASSPPDTGELFF

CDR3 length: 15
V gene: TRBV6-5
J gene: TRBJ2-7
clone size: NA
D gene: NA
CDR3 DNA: TGTGCCAGCAGTTCCGGGACTTCGATCTCCTACGAGCAGTACTTC
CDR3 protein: CASSSGTSISYEQYF

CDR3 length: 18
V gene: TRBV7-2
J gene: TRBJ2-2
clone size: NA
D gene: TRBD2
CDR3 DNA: TGTGCCAGCAGCTTAGCCGGACTAGCGGGAGGAAACACCGGGGAGCTGTTTTTT
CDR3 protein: CASSLAGLAGGNTGELFF

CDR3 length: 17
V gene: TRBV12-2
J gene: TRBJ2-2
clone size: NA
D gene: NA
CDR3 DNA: TGTGCAAGTCGCTTTGCCTGGCTAGCGGGTCCAACCGGGGAGCTGTTTTTT
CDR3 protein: CASRFAWLAGPTGELFF

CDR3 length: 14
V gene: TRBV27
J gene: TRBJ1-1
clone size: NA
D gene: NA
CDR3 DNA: TGTGCCAGCAGTGCGGGCGTGTGGAACACTGAAGCTTTCTTT
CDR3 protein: CASSAGVWNTEAFF

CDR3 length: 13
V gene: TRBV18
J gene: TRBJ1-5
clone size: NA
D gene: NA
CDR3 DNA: TGTGCCAGCTCATCTATAGACAGCCAGCCCCAGCATTTT
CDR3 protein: CASSSIDSQPQHF

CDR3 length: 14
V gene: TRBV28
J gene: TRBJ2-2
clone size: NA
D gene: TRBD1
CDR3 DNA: TGTGCCAGCAGAGGACAGGGGAACACCGGGGAGCTGTTTTTT
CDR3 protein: CASRGQGNTGELFF

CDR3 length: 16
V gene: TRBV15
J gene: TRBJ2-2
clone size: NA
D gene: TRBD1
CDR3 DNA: TGTGCCACCAGCAGAGATCCCAGGGGGCCCACCGGGGAGCTGTTTTTT
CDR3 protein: CATSRDPRGPTGELFF

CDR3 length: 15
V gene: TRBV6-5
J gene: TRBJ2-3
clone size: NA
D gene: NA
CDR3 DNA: TGTGCCAGCAGTTTATTCCCGGGTCCCACAGATACGCAGTATTTT
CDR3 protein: CASSLFPGPTDTQYF

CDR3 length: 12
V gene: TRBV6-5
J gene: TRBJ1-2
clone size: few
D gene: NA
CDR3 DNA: TGTGCCACAACACGAGGGATGGTAGGCTACACCTTC
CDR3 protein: CATTRGMVGYTF

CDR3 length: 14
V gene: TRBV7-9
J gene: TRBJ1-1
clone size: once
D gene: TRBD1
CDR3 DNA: TGTGCCAGCAGCACACAGGGGGGGAACACTGAAGCTTTCTTT
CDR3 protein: CASSTQGGNTEAFF

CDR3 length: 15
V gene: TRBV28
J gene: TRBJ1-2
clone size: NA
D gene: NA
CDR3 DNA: TGTGCCAGCACCCCTCGGGGGAGGGGACTATATGGCTACACCTTC
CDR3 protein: CASTPRGRGLYGYTF

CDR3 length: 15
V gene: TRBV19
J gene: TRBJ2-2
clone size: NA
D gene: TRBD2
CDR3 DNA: TGTGCCAGTAGTATGGGGACTAGCGGCACCGGGGAGCTGTTTTTT
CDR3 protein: CASSMGTSGTGELFF

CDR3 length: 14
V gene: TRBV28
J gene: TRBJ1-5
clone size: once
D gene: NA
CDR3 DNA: TGTGCCAGCAGAGGTAGACAGCCAAATCAGCCCCAGCATTTT
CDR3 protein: CASRGRQPNQPQHF

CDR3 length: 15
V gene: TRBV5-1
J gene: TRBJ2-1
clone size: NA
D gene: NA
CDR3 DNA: TGCGCCAGCAGCCAAGCTGAGGGTTCCTACAATGAGCAGTTCTTC
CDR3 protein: CASSQAEGSYNEQFF

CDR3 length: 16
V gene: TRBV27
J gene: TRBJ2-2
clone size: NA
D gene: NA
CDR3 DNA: TGTGCCAGCAGGGAACTAATGGGGAGGAGCACCGGGGAGCTGTTTTTT
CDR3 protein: CASRELMGRSTGELFF

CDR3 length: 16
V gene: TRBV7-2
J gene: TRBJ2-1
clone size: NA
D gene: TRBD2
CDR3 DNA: TGTGCCAGCAGCTTAGCCTGGGGGGGGGACTACAATGAGCAGTTCTTC
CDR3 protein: CASSLAWGGDYNEQFF

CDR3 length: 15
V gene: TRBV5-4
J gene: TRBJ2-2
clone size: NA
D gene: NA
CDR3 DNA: TGTGCCAGCAGCTTGGCCCGGGTTAGCACCGGGGAGCTGTTTTTT
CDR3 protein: CASSLARVSTGELFF

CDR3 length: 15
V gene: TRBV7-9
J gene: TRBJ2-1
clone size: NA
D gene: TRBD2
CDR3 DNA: TGTGCCAGCAGCTTAGGACTAGCGGGAGTGGATGAGCAGTTCTTC
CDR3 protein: CASSLGLAGVDEQFF

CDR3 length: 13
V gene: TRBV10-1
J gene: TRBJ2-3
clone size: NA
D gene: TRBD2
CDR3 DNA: TGCGCCAGCAGCCCCTCACTAGCGGGCCGGCAGTATTTT
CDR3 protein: CASSPSLAGRQYF

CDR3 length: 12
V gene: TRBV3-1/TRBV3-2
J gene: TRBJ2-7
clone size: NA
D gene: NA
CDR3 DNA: TGTGCCAGCAGCTACAGGGTCGGCGAGCAGTACTTC
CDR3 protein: CASSYRVGEQYF

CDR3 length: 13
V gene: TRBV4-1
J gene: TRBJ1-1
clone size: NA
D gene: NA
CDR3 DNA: TGCGCCAGCAGCCAAGTTATGAGACAAGACGCTTTCTTT
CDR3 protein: CASSQVMRQDAFF

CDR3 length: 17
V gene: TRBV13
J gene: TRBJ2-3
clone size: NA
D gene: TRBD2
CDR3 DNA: TGTGCCAGCAGCTTACAGAGGGAGGGCCAGGGCACAGATACGCAGTATTTT
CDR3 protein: CASSLQREGQGTDTQYF

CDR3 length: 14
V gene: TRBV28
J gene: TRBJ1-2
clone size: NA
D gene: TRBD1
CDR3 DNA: TGTGCCACCTTTGGGACAGGGTCCCTCTATGGCTACACCTTC
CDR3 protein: CATFGTGSLYGYTF

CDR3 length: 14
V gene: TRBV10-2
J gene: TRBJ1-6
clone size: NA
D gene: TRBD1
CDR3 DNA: TGCGCCAGCAGTCGACAGGGGACCGCTTCACCCCTCCACTTT
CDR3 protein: CASSRQGTASPLHF

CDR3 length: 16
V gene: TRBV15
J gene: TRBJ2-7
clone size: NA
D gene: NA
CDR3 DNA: TGTGCCACCAGCAGAGATTTTACTAGTAGGGCCTACGAGCAGTACTTC
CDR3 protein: CATSRDFTSRAYEQYF

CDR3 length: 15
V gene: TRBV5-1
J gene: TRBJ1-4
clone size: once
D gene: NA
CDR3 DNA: TGCGCCAGCAGGCCACAGGTTGCAACTAATGAAAAACTGTTTTTT
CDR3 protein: CASRPQVATNEKLFF

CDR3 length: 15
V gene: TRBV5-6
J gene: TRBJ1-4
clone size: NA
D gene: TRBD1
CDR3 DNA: TGTGCCAGCAGCTTGGGGACAGGGATTAATGAAAAACTGTTTTTT
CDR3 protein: CASSLGTGINEKLFF

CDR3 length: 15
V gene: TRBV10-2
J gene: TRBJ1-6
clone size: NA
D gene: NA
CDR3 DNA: TGCGCCAGCAGTGATAATCGGGGGGCATATTCACCCCTCCACTTT
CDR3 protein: CASSDNRGAYSPLHF

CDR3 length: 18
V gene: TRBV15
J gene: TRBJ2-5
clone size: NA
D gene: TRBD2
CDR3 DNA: TGTGCCACCAGCAGAAACCCCGGGACTAGCGGGCTTCAAGAGACCCAGTACTTC
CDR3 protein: CATSRNPGTSGLQETQYF

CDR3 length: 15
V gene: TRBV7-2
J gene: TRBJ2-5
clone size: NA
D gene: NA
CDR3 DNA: TGTGCCAGCAGCTTAGCGCAGGCCCCTCCAGAGACCCAGTACTTC
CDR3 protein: CASSLAQAPPETQYF

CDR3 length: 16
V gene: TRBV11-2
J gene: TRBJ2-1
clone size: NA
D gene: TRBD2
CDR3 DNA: TGTGCCAGCAGCTCCAATAGCGGGAGGGCCCTGGTTGAGCAGTTCTTC
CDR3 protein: CASSSNSGRALVEQFF